This TCR beta chain was recorded in a study of T cells after yellow fever vaccination. About the research overall: Fractions with few cells were prepared using SMART-Seq v4 Ultra Low Input. Study-wide results and caveats: A minor fraction of clonotypes spanned both CD4 and CD8 compartments. Boosting was followed by the reappearance of most primary-vaccination clones (approximately 95% CD4, around 90% CD8).

Germline V CDR1 and CDR2: MNHNS, SASEGT. V was cut by 6 bases and J by 3 bases, with 17 bases left in between. The CDR3 consists of 15 residues. TCR cDNA, made by 5'RACE template switching, carried an added universal primer site and UMIs. TCRdb recomputed calls from the 5' RACE reads with MiXCR, one row per CDR3 protein. The data show around 320,000 distinct CDR3 sequences, around 9.3% seen once. This clonotype was seen more than once but under ten times. No antigen is known for it. The clonotype was recovered from a man between 18 and 29 years old who received the YFV17D yellow fever vaccine. The specimen comprised CD4+ T cells sorted from PBMCs, sampled 5 days after the yellow fever booster vaccination. The chain links TRBV6-1 to TRBJ1-2; D uncertain. The CDR3 coding sequence is TGTGCCAGCAGCCCCGCGAATCCGGGTGACTATGGCTACACCTTC. Its protein product is CASSPANPGDYGYTF.